The T cell receptor beta chain described here comes from a study of shared clonotypes between healthy human individuals. Trimming removed 1 base from V and 15 bases from J; junction bases left unmatched: 9. The CDR3 totals 13 residues. The germline gives CDR1 SGHVS, CDR2 FQNEAQ. Produced via immunoSEQ multiplex PCR; TCRdb's table is partial and in-frame only. Of about 550,000 clones in the sample, about 95% were seen once. Selected positively for CCR7 and CD45RO-negative, naive CD8 cells excluded terminally differentiated effector memory CD45RA+ cells. This receptor was obtained from a woman aged 25 to 39 in good health. Sequences were obtained from naive CD8+ T cells sorted from blood. J is TRBJ2-1 and V is TRBV7-8, with 7 nucleotides matching TRBD2. As DNA, the CDR3 is TGTGCCAGCAGCTTAGACCCAGCGGGATATCCGTTCTTC. Protein: CASSLDPAGYPFF.